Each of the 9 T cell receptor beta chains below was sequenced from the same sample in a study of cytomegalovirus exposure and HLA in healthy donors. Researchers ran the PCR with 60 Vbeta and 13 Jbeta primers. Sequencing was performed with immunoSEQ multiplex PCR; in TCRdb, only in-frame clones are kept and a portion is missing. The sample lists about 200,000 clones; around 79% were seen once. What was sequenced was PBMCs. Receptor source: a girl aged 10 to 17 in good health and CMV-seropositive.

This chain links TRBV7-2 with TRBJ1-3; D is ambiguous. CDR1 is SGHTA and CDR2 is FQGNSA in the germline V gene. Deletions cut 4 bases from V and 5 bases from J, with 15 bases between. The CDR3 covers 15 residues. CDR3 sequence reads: CASSSGRGYRNTIYF. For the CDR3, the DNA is TGTGCCAGCAGCTCTGGCAGAGGGTACCGAAACACCATATATTTT. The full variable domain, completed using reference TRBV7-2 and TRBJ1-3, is GAGVSQSPSNKVTEKGKDVELRCDPISGHTALYWYRQSLGQGLEFLIYFQGNSAPDKSGLPSDRFSAERTGGSVSTLTIQRTQQEDSAVYLCASSSGRGYRNTIYFGEGSWLTVV.

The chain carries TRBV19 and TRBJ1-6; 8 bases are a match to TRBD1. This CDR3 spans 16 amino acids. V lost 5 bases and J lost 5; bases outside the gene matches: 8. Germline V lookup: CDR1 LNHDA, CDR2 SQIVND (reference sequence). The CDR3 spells CASSARQGKNNSPLHF. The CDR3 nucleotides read TGTGCCAGTAGTGCCCGACAGGGGAAGAATAATTCACCCCTCCACTTT.

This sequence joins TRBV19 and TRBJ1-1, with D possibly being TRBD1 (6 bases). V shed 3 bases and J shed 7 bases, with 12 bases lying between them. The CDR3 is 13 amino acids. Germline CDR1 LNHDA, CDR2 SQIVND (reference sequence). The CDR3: CASSIRTDHEAFF. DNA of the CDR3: TGTGCCAGTAGTATCCGGACAGACCATGAAGCTTTCTTT.

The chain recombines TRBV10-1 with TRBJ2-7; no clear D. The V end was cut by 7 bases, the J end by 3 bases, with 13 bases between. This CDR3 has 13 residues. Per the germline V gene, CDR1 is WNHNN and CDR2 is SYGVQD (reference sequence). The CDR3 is CASKSTESYEQYF. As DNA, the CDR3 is TGCGCCAGCAAGTCCACAGAGAGCTACGAGCAGTACTTC.

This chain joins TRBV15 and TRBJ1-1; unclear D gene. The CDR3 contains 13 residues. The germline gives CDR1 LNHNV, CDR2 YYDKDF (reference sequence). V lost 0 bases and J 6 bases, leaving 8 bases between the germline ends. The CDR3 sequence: CATSRDFGPEAFF. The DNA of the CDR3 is TGTGCCACCAGCAGAGATTTTGGGCCTGAAGCTTTCTTT.

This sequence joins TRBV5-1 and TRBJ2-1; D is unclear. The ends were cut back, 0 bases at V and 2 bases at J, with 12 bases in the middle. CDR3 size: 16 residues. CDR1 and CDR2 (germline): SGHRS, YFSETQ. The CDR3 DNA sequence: TGCGCCAGCAGCTTGGGGCCGTTACCACCCTACAATGAGCAGTTCTTC. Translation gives CASSLGPLPPYNEQFF.

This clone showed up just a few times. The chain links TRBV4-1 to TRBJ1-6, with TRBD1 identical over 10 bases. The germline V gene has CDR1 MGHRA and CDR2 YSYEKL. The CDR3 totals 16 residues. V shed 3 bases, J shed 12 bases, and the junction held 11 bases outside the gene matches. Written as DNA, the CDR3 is TGCGCCAGCAGCCAGCCCAGGGACAGGGGAATCTTACCCCTCCACTTT. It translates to CASSQPRDRGILPLHF.

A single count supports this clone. CDR3 sequence (DNA): TGTGCCAGCAGCTTAACAGGGAGCTCCTACGAGCAGTACTTC. It specifies CASSLTGSSYEQYF. The rearrangement links TRBV11-3 to TRBJ2-7; the D gene is possibly TRBD1 (6 bases). Trimming shortened V by 2 bases and J by 0 bases, and 8 bases separated the two germline ends. CDR1 is SGHNT and CDR2 is YENEEA in the germline V gene. This CDR3 has 14 amino acids.

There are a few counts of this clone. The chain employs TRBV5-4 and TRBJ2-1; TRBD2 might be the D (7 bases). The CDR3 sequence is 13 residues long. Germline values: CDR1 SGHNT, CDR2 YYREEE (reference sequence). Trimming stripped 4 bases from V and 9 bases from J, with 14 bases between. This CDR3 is CASSPGGGGEQFF. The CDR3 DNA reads TGTGCCAGCAGCCCGGGGGGCGGGGGTGAGCAGTTCTTC.